This TCR beta chain comes out of a study of persistence of HIV-infected CD4 T cells. Overall study: CD4+ T cells responding to CMV or HIV-1 Gag were isolated. Study-wide points: Within sorted populations, more oligoclonal TCRs accompanied more oligoclonal proviruses.

As regards this clone: Its antigen is as yet unknown.

The stimulus was an HIV-1 Gag 15-mer peptide pool, around 1.1 ug/peptide/mL. CD40L-negative CD69-negative CD45RO-high memory CD4+ T cells were sorted as populations depleted of antigen-responding cells. Suppressive ART was started during chronic HIV-1 infection in these adults. Trimming took 5 bases from V and 7 from J, leaving 15 bases between them. The CDR3 is 14 residues long. Germline-derived CDR1 and CDR2 are MNHEY and SVGAGI. Sequencing used immunoSEQ version 4 in survey mode. Template was genomic DNA at 7.5 to 10 ng/uL, with up to about 1 ug used per sample. Clones were read by immunoSEQ multiplex PCR, and TCRdb kept only the in-frame ones, dropping some. The sample comprises about 64,000 clones, just under 75% of which are singletons, and about 1.5% rests with the top ten.

The sample in question was CD4+ T cells sorted from PBMCs after roughly 18-hour stimulation, obtained from a patient who received antiretroviral therapy. The chain employs TRBV6-5 and TRBJ1-5; a weak D match, TRBD1 (6 bases). The source is an adult man with HIV who was CMV-seropositive. The CDR3 spells CASSLGGAGQPQHF. The CDR3 bases are TGTGCCAGCAGTCTCGGGGGGGCCGGGCAGCCCCAGCATTTT.